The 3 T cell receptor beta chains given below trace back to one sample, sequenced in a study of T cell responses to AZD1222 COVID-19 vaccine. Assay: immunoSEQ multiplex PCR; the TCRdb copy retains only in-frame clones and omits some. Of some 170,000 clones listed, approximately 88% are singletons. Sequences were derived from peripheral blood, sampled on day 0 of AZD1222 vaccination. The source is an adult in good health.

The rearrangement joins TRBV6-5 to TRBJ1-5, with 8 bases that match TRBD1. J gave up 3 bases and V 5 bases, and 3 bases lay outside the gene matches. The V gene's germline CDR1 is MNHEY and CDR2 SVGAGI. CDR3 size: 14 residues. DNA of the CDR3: TGTGCCAGCAGTAGGACAGGGTACAATCAGCCCCAGCATTTT. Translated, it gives CASSRTGYNQPQHF.

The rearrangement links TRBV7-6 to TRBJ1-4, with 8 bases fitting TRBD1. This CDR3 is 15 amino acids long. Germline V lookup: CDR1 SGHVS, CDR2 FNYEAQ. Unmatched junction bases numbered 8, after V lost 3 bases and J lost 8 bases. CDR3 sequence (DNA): TGTGCCAGCAGCTTCTGGACAGGGTCGACGGAAAAACTGTTTTTT. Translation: CASSFWTGSTEKLFF.

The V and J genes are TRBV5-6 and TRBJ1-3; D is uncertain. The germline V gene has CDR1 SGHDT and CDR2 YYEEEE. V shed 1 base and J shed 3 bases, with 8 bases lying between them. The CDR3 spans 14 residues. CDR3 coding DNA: TGTGCCAGCAGCTTGCGGGGAATTGGAAACACCATATATTTT. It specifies CASSLRGIGNTIYF.